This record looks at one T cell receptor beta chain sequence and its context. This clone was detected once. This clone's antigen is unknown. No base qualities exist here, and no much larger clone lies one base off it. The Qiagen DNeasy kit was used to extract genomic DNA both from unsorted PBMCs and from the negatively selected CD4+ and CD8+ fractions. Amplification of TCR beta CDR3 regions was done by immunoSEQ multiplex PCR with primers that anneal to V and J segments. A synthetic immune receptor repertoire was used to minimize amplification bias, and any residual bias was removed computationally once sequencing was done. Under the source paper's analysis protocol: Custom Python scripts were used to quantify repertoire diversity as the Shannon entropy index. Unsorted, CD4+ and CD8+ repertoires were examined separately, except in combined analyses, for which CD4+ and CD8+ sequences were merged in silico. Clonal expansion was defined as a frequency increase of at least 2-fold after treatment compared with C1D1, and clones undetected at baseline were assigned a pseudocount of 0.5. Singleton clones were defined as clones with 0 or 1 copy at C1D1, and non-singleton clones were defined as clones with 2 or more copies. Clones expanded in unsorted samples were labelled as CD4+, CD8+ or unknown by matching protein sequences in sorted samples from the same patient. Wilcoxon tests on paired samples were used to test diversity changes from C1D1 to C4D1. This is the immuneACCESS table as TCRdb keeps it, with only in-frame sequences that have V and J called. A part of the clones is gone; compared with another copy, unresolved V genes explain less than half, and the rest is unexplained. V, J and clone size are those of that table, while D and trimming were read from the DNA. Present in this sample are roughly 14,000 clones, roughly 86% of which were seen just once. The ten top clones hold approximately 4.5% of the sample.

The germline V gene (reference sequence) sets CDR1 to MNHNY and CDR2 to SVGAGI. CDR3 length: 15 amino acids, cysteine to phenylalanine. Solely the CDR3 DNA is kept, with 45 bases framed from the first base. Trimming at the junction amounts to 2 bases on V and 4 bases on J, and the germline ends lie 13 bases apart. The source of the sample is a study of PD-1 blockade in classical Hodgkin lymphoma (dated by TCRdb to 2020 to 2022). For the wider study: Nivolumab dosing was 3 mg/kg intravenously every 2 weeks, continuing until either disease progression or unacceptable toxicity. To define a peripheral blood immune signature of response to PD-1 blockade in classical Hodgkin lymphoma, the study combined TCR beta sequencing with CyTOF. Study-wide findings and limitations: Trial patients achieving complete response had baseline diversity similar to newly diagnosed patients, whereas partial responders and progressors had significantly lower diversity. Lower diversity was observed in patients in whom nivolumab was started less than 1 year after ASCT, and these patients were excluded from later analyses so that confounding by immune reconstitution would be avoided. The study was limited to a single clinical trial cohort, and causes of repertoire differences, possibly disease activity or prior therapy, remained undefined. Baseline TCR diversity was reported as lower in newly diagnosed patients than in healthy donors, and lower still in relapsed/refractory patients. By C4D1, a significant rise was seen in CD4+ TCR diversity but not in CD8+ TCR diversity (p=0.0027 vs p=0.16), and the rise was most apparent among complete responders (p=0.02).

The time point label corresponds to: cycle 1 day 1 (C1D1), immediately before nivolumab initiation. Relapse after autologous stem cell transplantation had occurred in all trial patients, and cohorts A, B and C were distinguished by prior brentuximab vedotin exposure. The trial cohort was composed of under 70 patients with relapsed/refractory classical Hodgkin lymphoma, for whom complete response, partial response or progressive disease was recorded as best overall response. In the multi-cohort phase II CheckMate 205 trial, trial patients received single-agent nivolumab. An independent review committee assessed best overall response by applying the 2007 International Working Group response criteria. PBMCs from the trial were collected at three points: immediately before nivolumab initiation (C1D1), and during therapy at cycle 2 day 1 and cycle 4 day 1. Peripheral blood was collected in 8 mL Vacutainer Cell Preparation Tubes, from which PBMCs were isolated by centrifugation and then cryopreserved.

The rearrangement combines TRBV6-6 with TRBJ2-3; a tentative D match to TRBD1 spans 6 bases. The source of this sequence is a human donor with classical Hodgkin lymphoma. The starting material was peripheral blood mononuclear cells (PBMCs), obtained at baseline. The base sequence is TGTGCCAGCAGTTACGAGAACAGGGATGCAGATACGCAGTATTTT. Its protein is CASSYENRDADTQYF.